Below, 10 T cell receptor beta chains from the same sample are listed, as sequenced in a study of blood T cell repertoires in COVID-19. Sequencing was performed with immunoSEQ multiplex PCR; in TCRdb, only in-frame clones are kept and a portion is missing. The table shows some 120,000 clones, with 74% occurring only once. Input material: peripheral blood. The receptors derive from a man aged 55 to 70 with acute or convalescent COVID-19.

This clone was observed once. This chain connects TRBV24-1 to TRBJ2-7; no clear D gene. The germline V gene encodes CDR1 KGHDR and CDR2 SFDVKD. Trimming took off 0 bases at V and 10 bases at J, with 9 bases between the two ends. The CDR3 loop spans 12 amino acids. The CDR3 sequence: CATSDLQAGQYF. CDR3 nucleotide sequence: TGTGCCACCAGTGATTTGCAGGCAGGACAGTACTTC.

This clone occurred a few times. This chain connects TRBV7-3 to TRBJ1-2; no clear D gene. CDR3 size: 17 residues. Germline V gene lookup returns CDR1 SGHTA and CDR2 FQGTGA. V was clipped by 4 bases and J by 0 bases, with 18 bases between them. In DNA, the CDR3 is TGTGCCAGCAGCTCCGGAGGGTCGGGGAGAGCTAACTATGGCTACACCTTC. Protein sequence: CASSSGGSGRANYGYTF.

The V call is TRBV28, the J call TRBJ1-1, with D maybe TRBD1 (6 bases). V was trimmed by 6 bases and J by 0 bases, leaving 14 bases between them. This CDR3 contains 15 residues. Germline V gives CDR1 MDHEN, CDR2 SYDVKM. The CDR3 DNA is TGTGCCAGCAGACAGGGTGGAGGCATGAACACTGAAGCTTTCTTT. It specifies CASRQGGGMNTEAFF.

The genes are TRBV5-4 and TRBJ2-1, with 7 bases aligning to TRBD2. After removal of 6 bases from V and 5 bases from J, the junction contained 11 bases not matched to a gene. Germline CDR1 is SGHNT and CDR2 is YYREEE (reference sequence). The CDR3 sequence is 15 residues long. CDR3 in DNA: TGTGCCAGCAAGCTTTGGGGGGGAGGTAACAATGAGCAGTTCTTC. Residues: CASKLWGGGNNEQFF.

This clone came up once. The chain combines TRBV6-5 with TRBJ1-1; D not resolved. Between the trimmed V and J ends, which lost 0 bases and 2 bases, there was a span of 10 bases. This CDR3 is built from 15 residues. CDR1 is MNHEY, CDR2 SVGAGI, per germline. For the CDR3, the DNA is TGTGCCAGCAGTTACTCGCCCGGGATAAACACTGAAGCTTTCTTT. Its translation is CASSYSPGINTEAFF.

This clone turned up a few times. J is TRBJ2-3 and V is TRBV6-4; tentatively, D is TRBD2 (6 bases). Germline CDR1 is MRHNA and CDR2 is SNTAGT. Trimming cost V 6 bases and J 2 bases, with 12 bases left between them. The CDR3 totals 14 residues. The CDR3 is CASSKGGSTDTQYF. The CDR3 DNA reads TGTGCCAGCAGCAAAGGAGGGTCCACAGATACGCAGTATTTT.

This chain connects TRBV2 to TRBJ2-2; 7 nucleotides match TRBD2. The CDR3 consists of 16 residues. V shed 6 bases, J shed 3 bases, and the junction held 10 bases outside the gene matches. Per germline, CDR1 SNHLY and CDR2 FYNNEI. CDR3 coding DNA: TGTGCCAGCAGGGGCCAGACTAGCCGTTACACCGGGGAGCTGTTTTTT. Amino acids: CASRGQTSRYTGELFF. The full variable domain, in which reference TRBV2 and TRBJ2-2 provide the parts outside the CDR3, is EPEVTQTPSHQVTQMGQEVILRCVPISNHLYFYWYRQILGQKVEFLVSFYNNEISEKSEIFDDQFSVERPDGSNFTLKIRSTKLEDSAMYFCASRGQTSRYTGELFFGEGSRLTVL.

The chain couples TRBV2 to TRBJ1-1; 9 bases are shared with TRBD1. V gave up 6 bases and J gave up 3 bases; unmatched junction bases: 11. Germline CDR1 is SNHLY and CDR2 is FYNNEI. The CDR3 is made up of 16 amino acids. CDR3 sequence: CASSPGTGRGDTEAFF. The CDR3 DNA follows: TGTGCCAGCAGCCCCGGGACAGGGAGAGGGGACACTGAAGCTTTCTTT.

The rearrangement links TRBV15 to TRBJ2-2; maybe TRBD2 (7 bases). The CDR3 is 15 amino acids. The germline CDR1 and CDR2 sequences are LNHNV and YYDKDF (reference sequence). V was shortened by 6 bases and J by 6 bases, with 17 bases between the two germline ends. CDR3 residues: CATSRLGGDPGELFF. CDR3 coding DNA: TGTGCCACCAGTCGACTAGGGGGGGATCCCGGGGAGCTGTTTTTT.

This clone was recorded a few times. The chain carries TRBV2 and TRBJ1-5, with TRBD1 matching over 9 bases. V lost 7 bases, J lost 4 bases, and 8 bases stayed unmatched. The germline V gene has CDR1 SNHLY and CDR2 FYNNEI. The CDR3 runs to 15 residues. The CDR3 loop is CASTPGQGANQPQHF. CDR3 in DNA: TGTGCCAGCACTCCGGGACAGGGCGCAAATCAGCCCCAGCATTTT.